Shown below are 30 T cell receptor beta chains from a single sample sequenced in a study of beta chain features in type 1 diabetes (dated 2018 in TCRdb). The full study reports these points: Type 1 diabetes patients showed a moderate but significant shortening of TCRB CDR3 length in all four CD4+ subsets.

Library creation used the immunoSEQ multiplex PCR assay. The High Capacity cDNA Reverse Transcription Kit was used to reverse transcribe all of the isolated RNA, meaning that expressed TCRB transcripts were what got sequenced. Not all clones reach the TCRdb copy of this immuneACCESS table, which keeps in-frame sequences only. Checked studies attribute under half of the gap to unresolved V genes and leave the rest unexplained. This sample holds about 160,000 clones; almost 8% were observed only once. The ten largest make up under 0.55% of the sample. What these receptors recognize is not known. The specimen was central memory CD4+ T cells from blood. These receptors all come from a man aged 18-30 years with type 1 diabetes.

The rearrangement links TRBV7-8 to TRBJ2-7; the D gene is possibly TRBD1 (5 bases). The CDR3 is 14 residues long. Trimming took 6 bases from V and 1 from J, leaving 13 bases between them. Germline assignment: CDR1 SGHVS and CDR2 FQNEAQ. CDR3 nucleotides: TGTGCCAGCAGTATAGGGGTTTGGTCCTACGAGCAGTACTTC. This gives the protein CASSIGVWSYEQYF. Full variable domain (outside the CDR3, taken from reference TRBV7-8 and TRBJ2-7): GAGVSQSPRYKVAKRGQDVALRCDPISGHVSLFWYQQALGQGPEFLTYFQNEAQLDKSGLPSDRFFAERPEGSVSTLKIQRTQQEDSAVYLCASSIGVWSYEQYFGPGTRLTVT.

This clone has a handful of counts. CDR3 DNA sequence: TGTGCCAGCAGCCAAGATCTGCGGTTTGGGGCCAACGTCCTGACTTTC. This translates into CASSQDLRFGANVLTF. The rearrangement joins TRBV4-2 to TRBJ2-6; D remains unclear. The germline CDR1 and CDR2 sequences are LGHNA and YNFKEQ. The CDR3 spans 16 residues. V lost 0 bases to trimming and J lost 3 bases, with 9 bases between them.

V and J are TRBV7-2 and TRBJ1-4, with D maybe TRBD1 (5 bases). Looked up from germline, CDR1 is SGHTA and CDR2 is FQGNSA. The CDR3 has 13 amino acids. Trimming removed 1 base at V and 11 bases at J, with 11 bases between. CDR3 protein: CASSLGKGRKLFF. CDR3 nucleotide sequence: TGTGCCAGCAGCTTAGGGAAGGGGCGGAAACTGTTTTTT.

This clone showed up just a few times. The rearrangement uses TRBV7-2 and TRBJ2-7; no firm D call. V was shortened by 3 bases and J by 0 bases, with 9 bases between the two germline ends. The CDR3 loop spans 14 amino acids. CDR1 is SGHTA, CDR2 FQGNSA, per germline. CDR3 in DNA: TGTGCCAGCAGCTTCCGGTTGAGCTCCTACGAGCAGTACTTC. Protein: CASSFRLSSYEQYF.

Only a few counts were recorded for this clone. V gene TRBV18 combines with J gene TRBJ1-2, with D possibly TRBD1 on 6 matching bases. Germline V gene sequence: CDR1 KGHSH, CDR2 LQKENI. Trimming took 3 bases from V and 8 from J, leaving 13 bases between them. There are 13 residues in the CDR3. CDR3 bases: TGTGCCAGCTCACCCAACAGGGAAGGCGGCTACACCTTC. It specifies CASSPNREGGYTF.

The gene calls are TRBV11-2 and TRBJ2-5, with D perhaps TRBD1 (6 bases). The CDR3 length is 15 residues. Germline V gene lookup returns CDR1 SGHAT and CDR2 FQNNGV. Trimming took 5 bases from V and 2 from J, leaving 15 bases between them. As DNA, the CDR3 is TGTGCCAGCAGCGTTCAACCGACAGGACAAGAGACCCAGTACTTC. Its protein product is CASSVQPTGQETQYF. Full variable domain (remainder filled in from reference TRBV11-2 and TRBJ2-5): EAGVAQSPRYKIIEKRQSVAFWCNPISGHATLYWYQQILGQGPKLLIQFQNNGVVDDSQLPKDRFSAERLKGVDSTLKIQPAKLEDSAVYLCASSVQPTGQETQYFGPGTRLLVL.

The rearrangement uses TRBV7-9 and TRBJ2-1, with TRBD1 as a possible D gene (5 bases). V lost 5 bases and J lost 3, with 11 bases in between. Looked up from germline, CDR1 is SEHNR and CDR2 is FQNEAQ (reference sequence). The CDR3 extends over 14 amino acids. CDR3 region: CASSQRGIYNEQFF. CDR3 bases: TGTGCCAGCAGCCAAAGGGGAATCTACAATGAGCAGTTCTTC.

Only a few counts were recorded for this clone. The chain carries TRBV29-1 and TRBJ2-5; the match to TRBD1 covers 9 bases. CDR3 length: 13 amino acids. The V and J ends lost 7 bases and 1 base, in that order; junction bases with no gene match: 4. The germline V gene has CDR1 SQVTM and CDR2 ANQGSEA. CDR3 protein: CSAPGQGQETQYF. The CDR3 coding sequence is TGCAGCGCCCCGGGACAGGGCCAAGAGACCCAGTACTTC.

This clone has more than one count but fewer than ten. This sequence joins TRBV14 and TRBJ2-4; TRBD1 is a possible D gene (5 bases). Trimming pared 3 bases from V and 0 bases from J, leaving 15 bases between. The length of the CDR3 is 17 residues. Germline-derived CDR1 and CDR2 are SGHDN and FVKESK. The CDR3 DNA reads TGTGCCAGCAGCCAGGGGCCAGACAATCTAGCCAAAAACATTCAGTACTTC. Translated: CASSQGPDNLAKNIQYF.

This clone came up a few times. This chain uses TRBV28 with TRBJ2-4, with a tentative D call TRBD2 (6 bases). The germline CDR1 and CDR2 sequences are MDHEN and SYDVKM. The CDR3 runs 14 residues. Trimming cost V 5 bases and J 3 bases, with 11 bases left between them. In nucleotides, the CDR3 is TGTGCCAGCAGTCCCGGGACTTTCAAAAACATTCAGTACTTC. It translates to CASSPGTFKNIQYF.

This chain joins TRBV28 and TRBJ2-1, with TRBD2 matching 7 bases. Germline values: CDR1 MDHEN, CDR2 SYDVKM. Losses at the gene ends were 6 bases for V and 5 bases for J; bases not matched to a gene: 10. The CDR3 length is 15 residues. CDR3 sequence reads: CASRRMISGNNEQFF. The CDR3 DNA follows: TGTGCCAGCAGACGCATGATAAGCGGGAACAATGAGCAGTTCTTC. Filled out from reference TRBV28 and TRBJ2-1, the complete variable domain reads DVKVTQSSRYLVKRTGEKVFLECVQDMDHENMFWYRQDPGLGLRLIYFSYDVKMKEKGDIPEGYSVSREKKERFSLILESASTNQTSMYLCASRRMISGNNEQFFGPGTRLTVL.

This clone was counted between two and nine times. The chain combines TRBV28 with TRBJ2-7; 8 nucleotides agree with TRBD1. Germline trimming cut 4 bases from V and 12 bases from J; bases unmatched to any gene: 26. The CDR3 is 18 residues long. Germline V gene sequence: CDR1 MDHEN, CDR2 SYDVKM. CDR3 in amino acids: CASSSSSTPGQVLRLRYF. The CDR3 coding sequence is TGTGCCAGCAGTTCCTCCTCCACCCCGGGACAGGTCCTTAGGTTGCGGTACTTC.

This clone was counted a few times. This chain connects TRBV11-2 to TRBJ1-1, with D uncertain. The germline V and J ends were trimmed by 3 bases and 7 bases, with 9 bases remaining between them. Germline V gives CDR1 SGHAT, CDR2 FQNNGV. CDR3 length: 12 residues. The CDR3 DNA follows: TGTGCCAGCAGCTTGATTATCGGTGAAGCTTTCTTT. Protein product: CASSLIIGEAFF.

This clone has a handful of counts. The V gene is TRBV18, the J gene TRBJ1-5; 7 positions agree with TRBD1. Germline CDR1 KGHSH, CDR2 LQKENI. The CDR3 runs to 16 residues. Unmatched junction bases numbered 5, after V lost 3 bases and J lost 0 bases. This CDR3 is CASSPFGQDSNQPQHF. The CDR3 DNA follows: TGTGCCAGCTCACCCTTCGGACAGGATAGCAATCAGCCCCAGCATTTT.

This rearrangement joins TRBV15 to TRBJ2-1; possible D gene TRBD2, 6 bases. Trimming removed 0 bases at V and 2 bases at J, with 11 bases between. Looked up from germline, CDR1 is LNHNV and CDR2 is YYDKDF (reference sequence). The CDR3 is 16 residues long. CDR3 protein: CATSRDSGGTYNEQFF. Written as DNA, the CDR3 is TGTGCCACCAGCAGAGATTCAGGCGGGACCTACAATGAGCAGTTCTTC.

The J gene is TRBJ2-1, the V gene TRBV7-2; 11 bases match TRBD2. CDR1 SGHTA and CDR2 FQGNSA come from the germline V gene. Trimming at V came to 5 bases and at J to 3 bases, leaving 3 bases not matched to a gene. The CDR3 is made up of 15 amino acids. In DNA, the CDR3 is TGTGCCAGCAGCCACCTAGCGGGAGGCTACAATGAGCAGTTCTTC. Amino acids: CASSHLAGGYNEQFF.

This clone was recorded a few times. The V and J genes are TRBV5-1 and TRBJ1-1, with 8 bases that match TRBD1. The CDR3 has 17 residues. Losses at the gene ends were 3 bases for V and 3 bases for J; bases not matched to a gene: 13. Germline V gene lookup returns CDR1 SGHRS and CDR2 YFSETQ. DNA for the CDR3: TGCGCCAGCAGCTCTACGACAGGGGTTTTTAAGGACACTGAAGCTTTCTTT. Translation: CASSSTTGVFKDTEAFF.

The chain employs TRBV11-2 and TRBJ1-6; no firm D call. Germline CDR1 and CDR2: SGHAT and FQNNGV. This CDR3 comprises 17 residues. V shed 2 bases and J shed 0 bases, with 11 bases lying between them. CDR3 sequence (DNA): TGTGCCAGCAGCTTAAAGCGGACGGGCTCCTATAATTCACCCCTCCACTTT. Its translation: CASSLKRTGSYNSPLHF. The full variable domain, with the rest looked up from reference TRBV11-2 and TRBJ1-6, is EAGVAQSPRYKIIEKRQSVAFWCNPISGHATLYWYQQILGQGPKLLIQFQNNGVVDDSQLPKDRFSAERLKGVDSTLKIQPAKLEDSAVYLCASSLKRTGSYNSPLHFGNGTRLTVT.

This clone was counted between two and nine times. J is TRBJ2-1 and V is TRBV15, with 9 bases lining up with TRBD1. J gave up 8 bases and V 2 bases, and 10 bases lay outside the gene matches. Per germline, CDR1 LNHNV and CDR2 YYDKDF (reference sequence). This CDR3 comprises 16 residues. CDR3 residues: CATSRRPGQGVYEQFF. The CDR3 nucleotides read TGTGCCACCAGCAGAAGGCCGGGACAGGGAGTTTATGAGCAGTTCTTC. The full variable domain, completed using reference TRBV15 and TRBJ2-1, is DAMVIQNPRYQVTQFGKPVTLSCSQTLNHNVMYWYQQKSSQAPKLLFHYYDKDFNNEADTPDNFQSRRPNTSFCFLDIRSPGLGDTAMYLCATSRRPGQGVYEQFFGPGTRLTVL.

The chain couples TRBV11-2 to TRBJ2-1; D unclear. This CDR3 spans 12 amino acids. V lost 5 bases, J lost 9 bases, and 11 bases lay in between. Germline assignment: CDR1 SGHAT and CDR2 FQNNGV. The CDR3 is CASSPESIEQFF. CDR3 sequence (DNA): TGTGCCAGCAGCCCGGAGTCGATTGAGCAGTTCTTC.

The chain uses TRBV7-9 and TRBJ2-1, with a possible D match to TRBD2 (6 bases). CDR1 and CDR2 (germline): SEHNR, FQNEAQ (reference sequence). Trimming removed 6 bases at V and 3 bases at J, with 15 bases between. The CDR3 totals 15 residues. The CDR3 loop is CASSFGLSHYNEQFF. The CDR3, as DNA: TGTGCCAGCAGTTTCGGACTATCCCACTACAATGAGCAGTTCTTC.

This chain connects TRBV7-9 to TRBJ2-1, with unresolved D. V was trimmed by 1 base and J by 3 bases, leaving 7 bases between them. This CDR3 comprises 14 residues. The V gene's germline CDR1 is SEHNR and CDR2 FQNEAQ (reference sequence). The CDR3 nucleotides read TGTGCCAGCAGCTTAGATACGAGCTACAATGAGCAGTTCTTC. Residues: CASSLDTSYNEQFF.

The rearrangement links TRBV11-2 to TRBJ2-5, with a possible D match to TRBD1 (6 bases). The germline V gene has CDR1 SGHAT and CDR2 FQNNGV. The CDR3 is 15 amino acids. Trimming stripped 1 base from V and 5 bases from J, with 14 bases between. CDR3 in amino acids: CASSLVSGVGETQYF. In DNA, the CDR3 is TGTGCCAGCAGCTTAGTCTCAGGGGTAGGGGAGACCCAGTACTTC.

V and J are TRBV27 and TRBJ1-5; 8 bases line up with TRBD1. The length of the CDR3 is 19 residues. CDR1 is MNHEY and CDR2 is SMNVEV in the germline V gene (reference sequence). V lost 4 bases and J lost 1; bases outside the gene matches: 15. This CDR3 is CASSSLTPGQGKSNQPQHF. The CDR3 nucleotides are TGTGCCAGCAGTTCCCTTACTCCCGGACAGGGTAAGAGCAATCAGCCCCAGCATTTT.

V usage is TRBV9 and J usage is TRBJ2-7, with TRBD1 identical over 9 bases. J gave up 6 bases and V 3 bases, and 7 bases lay outside the gene matches. Germline assignment: CDR1 SGDLS and CDR2 YYNGEE. The length of the CDR3 is 14 residues. This CDR3 is CASSGGQGFGEQYF. In DNA form, the CDR3 reads TGTGCCAGCAGCGGCGGACAGGGGTTTGGCGAGCAGTACTTC.

DNA of the CDR3: TGTGCCACCAGCAGAGATCAATTCATGTCCTATGGCTACACCTTC. Translating it yields CATSRDQFMSYGYTF. J is TRBJ1-2 and V is TRBV15; D gene uncertain. The ends were cut back, 0 bases at V and 4 bases at J, with 12 bases in the middle. Germline CDR1 LNHNV, CDR2 YYDKDF (reference sequence). The CDR3 covers 15 residues.

In its sample, this clone was seen many times. V gene TRBV30 combines with J gene TRBJ1-1; D unclear. V dropped 4 bases and J dropped 4 bases, with 7 bases sitting between them. Germline loops: CDR1 GTSNPN, CDR2 SVGIG (reference sequence). There are 11 residues in the CDR3. The CDR3 reads CAWKRFTEAFF. CDR3 coding DNA: TGTGCCTGGAAGAGGTTCACTGAAGCTTTCTTT.

V and J are TRBV5-1 and TRBJ1-4; TRBD1 matches at 8 bases. Looked up from germline, CDR1 is SGHRS and CDR2 is YFSETQ. The CDR3 length is 16 residues. V dropped 5 bases and J dropped 8; count of bases not matched to a gene: 14. CDR3 DNA sequence: TGCGCCAGCAGTTACCAAGGGAGTGACAGGGGAGAAAAACTGTTTTTT. Protein product: CASSYQGSDRGEKLFF.

The chain couples TRBV4-1 to TRBJ1-2; the match to TRBD1 covers 7 bases. The trim removed 2 bases at V and 6 bases at J, leaving 6 bases unmatched. Germline values: CDR1 MGHRA, CDR2 YSYEKL. The CDR3 has 14 residues. The CDR3 reads CASSQPTGANGYTF. In DNA, the CDR3 is TGCGCCAGCAGCCAACCTACAGGGGCCAATGGCTACACCTTC.

The chain carries TRBV9 and TRBJ1-2, with 9 nucleotides matching TRBD1. Germline CDR1 is SGDLS and CDR2 is YYNGEE. J gave up 4 bases and V 4 bases, and 8 bases lay outside the gene matches. The CDR3 length is 15 residues. This CDR3 reads CASSPRAGQGYGYTF. The CDR3 coding sequence is TGTGCCAGCAGCCCCCGGGCGGGACAGGGCTATGGCTACACCTTC.